The subject of this entry is one T cell receptor beta chain. No antigen is known for it. No base-level quality is on record; no much larger clone is a single base apart. The germline V gene gives CDR1 as SGHVS and CDR2 as FNYEAQ. From the cysteine up to the phenylalanine, the CDR3 has a length of 14 residues. The read is trimmed to its CDR3 DNA, 42 bases read in frame from base 1. At the junction V is shortened by 2 bases and J by 6 bases, with 11 bases in between. Donors were six healthy women forming three monozygous twin pairs. Each of the three twin pairs had been raised together, and the twins in each pair were thought likely to have encountered the same infectious agents and vaccines. TCR cDNA libraries were prepared from RNA that had been isolated from peripheral blood mononuclear cells. This sample is part of a study of identical twins' blood T cells (dated by TCRdb to the early 2010s). Describing the broader study: Roughly 50 million Illumina reads were obtained across roughly 12 libraries, comprising six alpha-chain and six beta-chain libraries. The study compared TCR alpha and beta chain repertoires of three pairs of monozygous twins using next-generation sequencing to assess genetic influence on repertoire formation.

The method was 5' RACE. The reads were generated on an Illumina Genome Analyzer IIx. The RNA-based TCR cDNA libraries were made using a previously described protocol that was modified in several ways. To prevent cross-contamination, sample-specific barcodes were introduced on both ends of each TCR cDNA library during cDNA synthesis and amplification. Per the source publication's procedure: Between about 100,000 and nearly 550,000 clonotypes were identified per individual, and about 2 to 3.6 million CDR3-containing reads were obtained per library. Reads with improper barcode index combinations were discarded, after which clonesets were built for each library with the MiTCR software. During the assembly of CDR3 clonotypes by MiTCR, low-quality reads were filtered or rescued and PCR and sequencing errors were corrected. Artificial out-of-frame clonotypes were removed by being mapped to in-frame sequences, with one indel in the CDR3 allowed. Similarity in V and J gene usage between donors was calculated as the Jensen-Shannon divergence divided by the mean entropy. TCRdb itself trimmed the public reads at Q25 with fastp, ran MiXCR and retained productive beta chains. Each CDR3 protein appears once, grouped with its most common genes and DNA. These V and J calls derive from TCRdb rather than the authors' analysis. Within this sample are 300,000 to 450,000 distinct CDR3 sequences, with around 30% of them counted one time only. 6.1% of the sample is in the top ten clones.

Broad study findings and their caveats: How many CDR3 clonotypes two donors shared depended mainly on the product of their cloneset sizes, and the twins did not clearly stray from this trend. Twin pairs were reported to be markedly more alike in V gene usage than unrelated donors were, even when looking at non-selected out-of-frame TCRbeta clonotypes. The study stated that the proposed role of the TCRalpha J segment in MHC recognition during thymic selection needs to be validated by independent studies. Because the twins were reared together, environmental influences could not be ruled out as the explanation for twin similarity. Among the most abundant TCRbeta clonotypes, every donor shared more CDR3 sequences with her own twin than with unrelated donors.

Sample: PBMCs. The chain employs TRBV7-6 and TRBJ1-5; the D segment could be TRBD1, given 5 matching bases. This clonotype was obtained from a woman between 18 and 55 years old in good health. CDR3 sequence: CASSLKGPGQPQHF. The nucleotide sequence reads TGTGCCAGCAGCTTAAAGGGGCCCGGTCAGCCCCAGCATTTT.